What follows are 5 T cell receptor beta chains derived from one specimen sequenced in a study of blood T cell repertoires in COVID-19. Produced via immunoSEQ multiplex PCR; TCRdb's table is partial and in-frame only. The table has around 120,000 clones, almost 90% seen once. The sample comprised peripheral blood. The source of these receptors is a woman aged 60-75 years with COVID-19, enrolled during active disease.

This clone has only one observation. J is TRBJ1-3 and V is TRBV19, with a possible D match to TRBD1 (5 bases). V dropped 3 bases and J dropped 3 bases, with 12 bases sitting between them. The germline V gene encodes CDR1 LNHDA and CDR2 SQIVND (reference sequence). This CDR3 contains 15 residues. This chain's CDR3 is CASSIGAGGGNTIYF. CDR3 DNA: TGTGCCAGTAGTATCGGGGCGGGAGGTGGAAACACCATATATTTT.

V and J are TRBV10-2 and TRBJ1-1; weak D call: TRBD1 (5 bases). The CDR3 has 15 residues. Germline V gives CDR1 WSHSY, CDR2 SAAADI. Between the trimmed V and J ends, which lost 6 bases and 0 bases, there was a span of 14 bases. CDR3 in amino acids: CASRDSYSMNTEAFF. The CDR3 DNA follows: TGCGCCAGCAGAGACAGCTACTCCATGAACACTGAAGCTTTCTTT.

This sequence joins TRBV18 and TRBJ1-1; D is unresolved. The CDR3 runs 15 residues. Trimming removed 1 base at V and 0 bases at J, with 9 bases between. The germline V gene has CDR1 KGHSH and CDR2 LQKENI. The chain's CDR3 is CASSPRTNMNTEAFF. CDR3 sequence (DNA): TGTGCCAGCTCACCACGCACTAACATGAACACTGAAGCTTTCTTT.

The rearrangement links TRBV12-5 to TRBJ2-3; perhaps TRBD1 as D (5 bases). This CDR3 region has 12 residues. V was shortened by 5 bases and J by 6 bases, with 9 bases between the two germline ends. Germline lookup yields CDR1 LGHNT and CDR2 FRNRAP. The CDR3 region has the DNA TGTGCTAGTGGTAAACAGGTCGATACGCAGTATTTT. Translated, it gives CASGKQVDTQYF.

This clone was seen once. The chain links TRBV6-5 to TRBJ2-1; 14 bases are a match to TRBD2. Germline trimming cut 3 bases from V and 10 bases from J; bases unmatched to any gene: 8. This CDR3 has 16 residues. Germline loops: CDR1 MNHEY, CDR2 SVGAGI. The CDR3 region has the DNA TGTGCCAGCAGTTATTTCAGGACTAGCGGGGGGCGCGAGCAGTTCTTC. Translation gives CASSYFRTSGGREQFF.